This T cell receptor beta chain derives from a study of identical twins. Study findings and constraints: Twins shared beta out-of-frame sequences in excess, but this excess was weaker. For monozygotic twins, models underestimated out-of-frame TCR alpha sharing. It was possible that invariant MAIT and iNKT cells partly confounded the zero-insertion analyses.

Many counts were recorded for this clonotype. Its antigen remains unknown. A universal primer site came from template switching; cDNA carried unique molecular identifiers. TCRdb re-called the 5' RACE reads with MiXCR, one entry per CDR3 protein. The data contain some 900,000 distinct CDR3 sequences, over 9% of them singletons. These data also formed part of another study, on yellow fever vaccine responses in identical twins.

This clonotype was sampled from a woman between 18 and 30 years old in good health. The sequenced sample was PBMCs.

The CDR3 DNA reads TGTGCCAGCAGCCGCGGAAAACTAGATGAAAAACTGTTTTTT. This sequence encodes CASSRGKLDEKLFF. The chain employs TRBV12-3 or TRBV12-4 and TRBJ1-4, with D hard to call. Trimming took 6 bases from V and 6 from J, leaving 14 bases between them. The length of the CDR3 is 14 residues.